The 20 T cell receptor beta chains in this list originate from one sample, sequenced in a study of intratumoral heterogeneity in liver cancer. Using immunoSEQ multiplex PCR, the repertoire was profiled, and TCRdb retains in-frame clones only, with some absent. The table lists just over 20,000 clones, approximately 73% of them singletons, with roughly 15% in the top ten. Sample: tumor-adjacent normal tissue, taken before any cancer treatment. The receptors here all came from a woman in her 70s with hepatocellular carcinoma.

The chain is built from TRBV24-1 and TRBJ2-1; D unresolved. CDR1 is KGHDR, CDR2 SFDVKD, per germline. The length of the CDR3 is 11 residues. Trimming cost V 5 bases and J 8 bases, with 6 bases left between them. The CDR3 loop reads CATSAVHEQFF. The CDR3 DNA is TGTGCCACCAGTGCCGTGCATGAGCAGTTCTTC.

The chain links TRBV3-1 (or the pseudogene TRBV3-2) to TRBJ2-4; D not resolved. This CDR3 spans 15 amino acids. Germline CDR1 LGHDT, CDR2 YNNKEL (reference sequence). Deletions cut 4 bases from V and 7 bases from J, with 17 bases between. Here the CDR3 reads CASSPVSAPRNIQYF. CDR3 nucleotide sequence: TGTGCCAGCAGCCCGGTTTCGGCCCCCCGGAACATTCAGTACTTC.

V gene TRBV4-2 combines with J gene TRBJ2-7, with TRBD1 matching over 7 bases. Germline CDR1 LGHNA, CDR2 YNFKEQ. After removal of 1 base from V and 3 bases from J, the junction contained 0 bases not matched to a gene. The CDR3 is 13 amino acids. The CDR3 here is CASSQGDSYEQYF. The CDR3 DNA sequence: TGTGCCAGCAGCCAAGGGGACAGCTACGAGCAGTACTTC.

CDR3 in amino acids: CASSEQPWGYTF. CDR3 sequence (DNA): TGTGCCAGCAGTGAACAGCCATGGGGCTACACCTTC. The chain links TRBV6-1 to TRBJ1-2; D is undetermined. Germline V gene data show CDR1 as MNHNS and CDR2 as SASEGT. This CDR3 is built from 12 residues. V lost 2 bases to trimming and J lost 8 bases, with 9 bases between them.

The CDR3 sequence: CATLFDRDHEQYF. In DNA form, the CDR3 reads TGTGCCACCCTTTTCGACAGGGACCACGAGCAGTACTTC. J is TRBJ2-7 and V is TRBV2; 7 bases match TRBD1. Germline CDR1 SNHLY, CDR2 FYNNEI. This CDR3 contains 13 residues. V lost 10 bases and J lost 5; bases outside the gene matches: 11.

V gene TRBV9 combines with J gene TRBJ2-5, with unresolved D. Germline V lookup: CDR1 SGDLS, CDR2 YYNGEE. V was shortened by 0 bases and J by 7 bases, with 13 bases between the two germline ends. This CDR3 comprises 14 residues. CDR3 amino acids: CASSVDPSVATQYF. The CDR3, as DNA: TGTGCCAGCAGCGTAGACCCCTCCGTAGCGACCCAGTACTTC.

The sample holds a few counts of this clone. The chain recombines TRBV5-1 with TRBJ2-5, with 7 positions matching TRBD1. V lost 4 bases to trimming and J lost 5 bases; unmatched junction nucleotides: 11. The germline CDR1 and CDR2 sequences are SGHRS and YFSETQ. CDR3 length: 15 residues. CDR3 residues: CASSARTGIFETQYF. The CDR3 DNA follows: TGCGCCAGCAGCGCCAGGACAGGAATTTTTGAGACCCAGTACTTC.

The chain carries TRBV2 and TRBJ1-5; maybe TRBD1 (5 bases). The V end lost 5 bases, the J end lost 2 bases, and 7 bases lay between the germline ends. Per the germline V gene, CDR1 is SNHLY and CDR2 is FYNNEI. The CDR3 has 13 amino acids. The CDR3 DNA reads TGTGCCAGCAGTCAGGGTGGCAATCAGCCCCAGCATTTT. Amino acid sequence: CASSQGGNQPQHF.

The genes are TRBV15 and TRBJ2-5; D is perhaps TRBD1 (5 bases). This CDR3 spans 16 amino acids. V was clipped by 1 base and J by 1 base, with 13 bases between them. Germline loops: CDR1 LNHNV, CDR2 YYDKDF (reference sequence). The CDR3 DNA follows: TGTGCCACCAGCAGAGGGTTTGGGGCCCGCCAAGAGACCCAGTACTTC. This sequence encodes CATSRGFGARQETQYF. Using reference TRBV15 and TRBJ2-5 for the parts outside the CDR3, the full variable domain is DAMVIQNPRYQVTQFGKPVTLSCSQTLNHNVMYWYQQKSSQAPKLLFHYYDKDFNNEADTPDNFQSRRPNTSFCFLDIRSPGLGDTAMYLCATSRGFGARQETQYFGPGTRLLVL.

The CDR3, as DNA: TGTGCCAGCAGTTTACTAGCGGGAGGCTGGACGCAGTATTTT. This codes for CASSLLAGGWTQYF. The chain links TRBV28 to TRBJ2-3, with TRBD2 matching over 11 bases. Germline CDR1 reads MDHEN; CDR2 reads SYDVKM. There are 14 residues in the CDR3. J gave up 9 bases and V 2 bases, and 4 bases lay outside the gene matches.

The CDR3 DNA follows: TGTGCCAGCAGCGCCTGTGTCCGGGAGGGTGGGGGCACAGATACGCAGTATTTT. Residues: CASSACVREGGGTDTQYF. The V call is TRBV11-2, the J call TRBJ2-3, with 8 nucleotides matching TRBD2. The CDR3 has 18 amino acids. J was trimmed by 1 base and V by 5 bases; bases with no gene match: 14. Germline CDR1 and CDR2: SGHAT and FQNNGV.

This clone has more than one count but fewer than ten. The J gene is TRBJ1-1, the V gene TRBV10-3; no definite D call. Trimming shortened V by 6 bases and J by 1 base, and 12 bases separated the two germline ends. Germline values: CDR1 ENHRY, CDR2 SYGVKD. The CDR3 extends over 14 amino acids. In nucleotides, the CDR3 is TGTGCCATCAGCGAAGAGGGAACGAACACTGAAGCTTTCTTT. Translating it yields CAISEEGTNTEAFF.

The rearrangement links TRBV7-9 to TRBJ2-7; D call uncertain. The CDR3 covers 12 residues. The germline V gene has CDR1 SEHNR and CDR2 FQNEAQ (reference sequence). Trimming shortened V by 1 base and J by 3 bases, and 4 bases separated the two germline ends. The CDR3 DNA sequence: TGTGCCAGCAGCTTAGACTACTACGAGCAGTACTTC. Protein: CASSLDYYEQYF. The complete variable domain, with remaining parts taken from reference TRBV7-9 and TRBJ2-7, reads DTGVSQNPRHKITKRGQNVTFRCDPISEHNRLYWYRQTLGQGPEFLTYFQNEAQLEKSRLLSDRFSAERPKGSFSTLEIQRTEQGDSAMYLCASSLDYYEQYFGPGTRLTVT.

The CDR3 reads CASSKQGATNEKLFF. In DNA, the CDR3 is TGTGCCAGCAGTAAACAGGGGGCAACTAATGAAAAACTGTTTTTT. The chain carries TRBV28 and TRBJ1-4, with 8 nucleotides matching TRBD1. J gave up 0 bases and V 5 bases, and 2 bases lay outside the gene matches. This CDR3 is built from 15 residues. The V gene's germline CDR1 is MDHEN and CDR2 SYDVKM. The full variable domain, its missing parts supplied by reference TRBV28 and TRBJ1-4, is DVKVTQSSRYLVKRTGEKVFLECVQDMDHENMFWYRQDPGLGLRLIYFSYDVKMKEKGDIPEGYSVSREKKERFSLILESASTNQTSMYLCASSKQGATNEKLFFGSGTQLSVL.

V gene TRBV30 combines with J gene TRBJ2-5, with D uncertain. The V end lost 0 bases, the J end lost 3 bases, and 14 bases lay between the germline ends. The CDR3 extends over 15 amino acids. Per germline, CDR1 GTSNPN and CDR2 SVGIG (reference sequence). CDR3 DNA sequence: TGTGCCTGGAGTGTACGGGTCACCTCGAAAGAGACCCAGTACTTC. Translated: CAWSVRVTSKETQYF.

V gene TRBV10-3 combines with J gene TRBJ2-2; D might be TRBD1 or TRBD2, each matching 5 bases. The germline gives CDR1 ENHRY, CDR2 SYGVKD. With 10 bases removed from V and 4 bases from J, the gap between germline ends came to 19 bases. The CDR3 consists of 15 residues. CDR3 DNA sequence: TGTGCCACCCAAGAAGAGAAGGGACGCACCGGGGAGCTGTTTTTT. Encoded protein: CATQEEKGRTGELFF.

The rearrangement joins TRBV9 to TRBJ2-1; D may be TRBD1 (5 bases). Looked up from germline, CDR1 is SGDLS and CDR2 is YYNGEE. Trimming left V 4 bases short and J 7 bases short, with 18 bases between. The CDR3 has 15 residues. DNA of the CDR3: TGTGCCAGCAGCCCAAGGGGCGTGTTGTTTAATGAGCAGTTCTTC. Translated: CASSPRGVLFNEQFF.

The V and J genes are TRBV4-1 and TRBJ2-7; 7 bases agree with TRBD2. The CDR3 has 15 amino acids. Germline values: CDR1 MGHRA, CDR2 YSYEKL. Trimming at V came to 2 bases and at J to 3 bases, leaving 7 bases not matched to a gene. The CDR3 protein is CASSQQGDYGYEQYF. As DNA, the CDR3 is TGCGCCAGCAGCCAACAAGGGGACTACGGCTACGAGCAGTACTTC.

The genes are TRBV7-3 and TRBJ2-3; D unclear. Per the germline V gene, CDR1 is SGHTA and CDR2 is FQGTGA. Trimming cost V 1 base and J 5 bases, with 7 bases left between them. The CDR3 has 13 amino acids. CDR3 protein: CASSLRPGDTQYF. The CDR3 DNA follows: TGTGCCAGCAGCTTAAGACCGGGAGATACGCAGTATTTT.

The chain couples TRBV6-1 to TRBJ1-3; D is ambiguous. This CDR3 is built from 15 residues. The V gene's germline CDR1 is MNHNS and CDR2 SASEGT. V gave up 1 base and J gave up 0 bases, with 7 bases separating them. Here the CDR3 DNA reads TGTGCCAGCAGTGAAGGGAGTTACTCTGGAAACACCATATATTTT. It encodes CASSEGSYSGNTIYF.